This TCR beta chain was recorded in a study of CD8 T cells in ankylosing spondylitis. Study-level points and caveats: From matched ankylosing spondylitis synovial fluid, disease-linked clones were reportedly recovered at significantly enriched levels. Existing reports had already noted some motif variants in reactive arthritis synovial fluid and blood. Ankylosing spondylitis blood appeared to be characterized by a TCR beta motif of under ten highly homologous variants.

This clonotype was detected many times. Its target is not known. This CDR3 spans 10 amino acids. Germline CDR1 MDHEN, CDR2 SYDVKM. Quantitative molecular-barcoded 5'-RACE generated the TCR beta libraries. MiXCR, applied by TCRdb to the 5' RACE reads, yields one record per CDR3 protein. The data show 69,000 or so distinct CDR3 sequences, roughly 5.2% seen once. The sequenced sample was blood, either unsorted or a sorted T cell fraction (not recorded which). The rearrangement joins TRBV28 to TRBJ2-1; D ambiguous. The clonotype originates from a male donor with ankylosing spondylitis or in good health (not recorded which). In DNA form, the CDR3 reads TGTGCTACGAACTACAATGAGCAGTTCTTC. This codes for CATNYNEQFF.